This TCR beta chain stems from a study of blood T cells in healthy people across ages. The use of a sample-barcoded 5' primer and a J-beta primer mix characterized a second PCR of about 7 to 12 cycles. Each of the cDNA molecules was tagged by a template-switch adaptor with 12 random nucleotides. TCRdb re-called the 5' RACE reads through MiXCR, storing one row per CDR3 protein. The table records over a million distinct CDR3 sequences, around 43% of them present only once. About this clonotype: The antigen remains unidentified.

Overall study findings and caveats: The percentage of naive T cells correlated strongly with TCR beta diversity.

This CDR3 has 14 residues. Germline CDR1 LGHDT, CDR2 YNNKEL (reference sequence). The V gene end was trimmed by 1 base and the J gene end by 13 bases; junction bases not matched to a gene: 10. The chain joins TRBV3-1 to TRBJ2-4; 7 bases are a match to TRBD1. The sequenced material came from blood. The TCR comes from a woman aged 55-70 years in good health. The CDR3 DNA sequence: TGTGCCAGCAGCCAAGGGCAGGGGGAAGGCCGGCAGTACTTC. Its protein is CASSQGQGEGRQYF. Full variable domain (outside the CDR3, taken from reference TRBV3-1 and TRBJ2-4): DTAVSQTPKYLVTQMGNDKSIKCEQNLGHDTMYWYKQDSKKFLKIMFSYNNKELIINETVPNRFSPKSPDKAHLNLHINSLELGDSAVYFCASSQGQGEGRQYFGAGTRLSVL.